Below, 8 T cell receptor beta chains from the same sample are listed, as sequenced in a study of human T cells and chemical hapten exposure. Indicated time point: pre-sensitization, week 0. Regarding treatment: therapeutic diphenylcyclopropenone sensitization with weekly scalp DPC. TCRdb re-analysed the RACE reads in MiXCR, keeping a single row per CDR3 protein. The sample holds tens of thousands of distinct CDR3 sequences, about 9.2% seen once. The material sequenced was whole blood, taken in connection with sensitization to the hapten diphenylcyclopropenone (DPC). The receptors come from a woman between 40 and 55 years old with alopecia areata. Some clones in this sample may be carry-over from other donors' samples.

J is TRBJ2-3 and V is TRBV9; the D gene is possibly TRBD2 (5 bases). Germline V CDR1 and CDR2: SGDLS, YYNGEE. V lost 0 bases and J 5 bases, leaving 13 bases between the germline ends. The CDR3 is 15 residues long. The CDR3 region is CASSVELTSLDTQYF. DNA of the CDR3: TGTGCCAGCAGCGTAGAGCTCACTAGTCTAGATACGCAGTATTTT.

This clonotype is labeled medium-sized (0.01 to 0.1%). The chain couples TRBV6-1 to TRBJ2-3; 9 nucleotides align to TRBD2. The CDR3 sequence is 15 residues long. V trimming: 4 bases; J trimming: 3 bases; junction bases outside the gene matches: 5. The germline V gene encodes CDR1 MNHNS and CDR2 SASEGT. The CDR3 bases are TGTGCCAGCAGTGGCTACAGCGGGGGGACAGATACGCAGTATTTT. It codes for CASSGYSGGTDTQYF.

The sample holds many counts of this clonotype. The chain is built from TRBV20-1 and TRBJ2-1; D not certain. The V gene's germline CDR1 is DFQATT and CDR2 SNEGSKA (reference sequence). V was trimmed by 0 bases and J by 0 bases, leaving 6 bases between them. The CDR3 spans 14 residues. CDR3 bases: TGCAGTGCTAGAGATAGGACCTCCTACAATGAGCAGTTCTTC. Its translation is CSARDRTSYNEQFF.

This clonotype was observed at least ten times. The gene calls are TRBV6-5 and TRBJ2-3; D is unresolved. Looked up from germline, CDR1 is MNHEY and CDR2 is SVGAGI. This CDR3 has 11 residues. V was cut by 10 bases and J by 5 bases, with 10 bases left in between. This CDR3 is CATKRKDTQYF. Written as DNA, the CDR3 is TGTGCCACCAAAAGGAAAGATACGCAGTATTTT.

This chain joins TRBV21-1 and TRBJ2-7. TRBV21-1 is classified as a pseudogene. This CDR3 region has 13 residues. The CDR3 loop reads CASSKGRRGSTRF. CDR3 DNA sequence: TGTGCCAGCAGCAAAGGGAGACGGGGTTCGACGCGCTTC.

This clonotype was seen repeatedly, ten times or more. This chain links TRBV7-6 with TRBJ1-1; D is perhaps TRBD1 (5 bases). Looked up from germline, CDR1 is SGHVS and CDR2 is FNYEAQ. The CDR3 extends over 16 amino acids. Trimming took 4 bases from V and 6 from J, leaving 21 bases between them. CDR3 amino acids: CASSSGQAGPSAEAFF. In DNA, the CDR3 is TGTGCCAGCAGCTCCGGACAAGCAGGGCCTAGCGCTGAAGCTTTCTTT.

This clonotype was recorded many times. The rearrangement links TRBV6-5 to TRBJ2-7, with D possibly being TRBD2 (5 bases). Trimming stripped 2 bases from V and 4 bases from J, with 12 bases between. CDR3 length: 14 amino acids. Germline CDR1 and CDR2: MNHEY and SVGAGI. The CDR3 DNA sequence: TGTGCCAGCAGTTACGAGGGTCTCCTTTACGAGCAGTACTTC. Encoded protein: CASSYEGLLYEQYF.

This clonotype has only a few counts. The CDR3 sequence is CASSQVRAHEQYF. CDR3 in DNA: TGTGCCAGCAGCCAAGTAAGGGCCCACGAGCAGTACTTC. The genes are TRBV14 and TRBJ2-7; D uncertain. The germline V gene has CDR1 SGHDN and CDR2 FVKESK. V lost 1 base and J 5 bases, leaving 9 bases between the germline ends. The length of the CDR3 is 13 residues.